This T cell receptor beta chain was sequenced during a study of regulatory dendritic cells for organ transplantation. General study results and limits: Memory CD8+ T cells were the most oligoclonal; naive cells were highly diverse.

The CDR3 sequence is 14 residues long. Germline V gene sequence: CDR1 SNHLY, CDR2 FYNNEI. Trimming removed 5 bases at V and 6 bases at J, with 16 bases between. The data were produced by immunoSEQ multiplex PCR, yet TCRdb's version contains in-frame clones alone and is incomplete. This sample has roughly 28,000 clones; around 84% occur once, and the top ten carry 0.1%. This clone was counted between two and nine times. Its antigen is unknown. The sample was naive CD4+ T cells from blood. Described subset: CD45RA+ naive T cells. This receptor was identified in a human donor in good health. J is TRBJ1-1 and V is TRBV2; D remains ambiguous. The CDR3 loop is CASSPSQVKAEAFF. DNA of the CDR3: TGTGCCAGCAGTCCTTCCCAGGTAAAGGCTGAAGCTTTCTTT.